One sample yielded the 22 T cell receptor beta chains listed below, sequenced in a study of cytomegalovirus exposure and HLA in healthy donors. TCRdb keeps only in-frame clones here, not all; method: immunoSEQ multiplex PCR. Counted here are 150,000 to 200,000 clones, more than 70% occurring once; the ten biggest clones make up more than 1.4%. The sample comprised PBMCs. All receptors come from a woman between 18 and 29 years old in good health and CMV-seronegative.

This clone was counted a single time. The rearrangement links TRBV29-1 to TRBJ1-2; D possibly corresponds to TRBD1 (6 bases). In germline, CDR1 is SQVTM, CDR2 ANQGSEA. Trimming took 6 bases from V and 6 from J, leaving 20 bases between them. There are 14 residues in the CDR3. DNA of the CDR3: TGCAGCGTCGATACCACGGGACAAAAGAATGGCTACACCTTC. Translation gives CSVDTTGQKNGYTF.

This clone was observed a handful of times. The chain links TRBV6-4 to TRBJ1-1; 9 nucleotides align to TRBD1. The CDR3 totals 14 residues. Germline V CDR1 and CDR2: MRHNA, SNTAGT. Losses at the gene ends were 6 bases for V and 2 bases for J; bases not matched to a gene: 4. CDR3 DNA sequence: TGTGCCAGCAGGCAGGACAGGGGAAACACTGAAGCTTTCTTT. Residues: CASRQDRGNTEAFF.

This chain links TRBV4-1 with TRBJ2-1; possibly TRBD2 for D (7 bases). V dropped 8 bases and J dropped 8 bases, with 28 bases sitting between them. CDR1 MGHRA and CDR2 YSYEKL come from the germline V gene. The CDR3 length is 17 residues. Here the CDR3 reads CASEGGAWFRGSDEQFF. CDR3 nucleotides: TGCGCCAGCGAGGGGGGGGCGTGGTTCAGGGGTTCAGATGAGCAGTTCTTC.

The chain couples TRBV5-4 to TRBJ2-3; D may be TRBD2 (5 bases). The CDR3 runs 15 residues. V lost 2 bases, J lost 3 bases, and 13 bases lay in between. The germline CDR1 and CDR2 sequences are SGHNT and YYREEE (reference sequence). CDR3 bases: TGTGCCAGCAGCTTAGGACTCGGGATGACAGATACGCAGTATTTT. Amino acid sequence: CASSLGLGMTDTQYF. Based on the CDR3 plus reference TRBV5-4 and TRBJ2-3, the full variable domain is ETGVTQSPTHLIKTRGQQVTLRCSSQSGHNTVSWYQQALGQGPQFIFQYYREEENGRGNFPPRFSGLQFPNYSSELNVNALELDDSALYLCASSLGLGMTDTQYFGPGTRLTVL.

The rearrangement joins TRBV27 to TRBJ2-7; the D is unclear. With 2 bases removed from V and 0 bases from J, the gap between germline ends came to 14 bases. The CDR3 is made up of 16 amino acids. Germline CDR1 reads MNHEY; CDR2 reads SMNVEV (reference sequence). CDR3 sequence reads: CASSLRIGAGSYEQYF. CDR3 DNA sequence: TGTGCCAGCAGTTTAAGGATTGGTGCAGGCTCCTACGAGCAGTACTTC.

The V gene is TRBV2, the J gene TRBJ1-1; the D gene is possibly TRBD1 (5 bases). The V gene's germline CDR1 is SNHLY and CDR2 FYNNEI. Trimming removed 2 bases from V and 10 bases from J, with 14 bases in between. This CDR3 contains 13 residues. DNA of the CDR3: TGTGCCAGCAGTGAAATTCAGGGATGGGGAGCTTTCTTT. Residues: CASSEIQGWGAFF.

The chain has TRBV5-4 and TRBJ1-1; D is ambiguous. V dropped 4 bases and J dropped 4 bases, with 20 bases sitting between them. Germline V gene data show CDR1 as SGHNT and CDR2 as YYREEE (reference sequence). The CDR3 sequence is 16 residues long. In nucleotides, the CDR3 is TGTGCCAGCAGCCAAGATTGGGCGACCGCGGGCACTGAAGCTTTCTTT. Amino acids: CASSQDWATAGTEAFF. The full variable domain, with the rest looked up from reference TRBV5-4 and TRBJ1-1, is ETGVTQSPTHLIKTRGQQVTLRCSSQSGHNTVSWYQQALGQGPQFIFQYYREEENGRGNFPPRFSGLQFPNYSSELNVNALELDDSALYLCASSQDWATAGTEAFFGQGTRLTVV.

As for this clone: The CDR3 does not end in the conserved phenylalanine or tryptophan, so this is likely a read error. The DNA is left out, because the CDR3 cannot be placed on it with certainty; the CDR3 is given as TCRdb lists it. The chain carries TRBV30 and TRBJ1-1; the table names TRBD1, a call not compared with the DNA. The germline CDR1 and CDR2 sequences are GTSNPN and SVGIG (reference sequence). The CDR3 contains 12 residues when both ends are counted. CDR3: CAWSVQGEGGSG.

This chain links TRBV30 with TRBJ1-1; 10 bases line up with TRBD1. The CDR3 contains 13 residues. Germline lookup yields CDR1 GTSNPN and CDR2 SVGIG (reference sequence). V lost 1 base, J lost 7 bases, and 3 bases stayed unmatched. CDR3 nucleotides: TGTGCCTGGAGTGATGGGACAGGGGATGAAGCTTTCTTT. Translated: CAWSDGTGDEAFF.

The CDR3 DNA reads TGCGCCAGCAGCTTGGGACTAGCGGGAGCCTACAATGAGCAGTTCTTC. Amino acid sequence: CASSLGLAGAYNEQFF. The genes are TRBV5-1 and TRBJ2-1; 12 bases fit TRBD2. The germline gives CDR1 SGHRS, CDR2 YFSETQ. The CDR3 runs 16 residues. The V and J ends lost 0 bases and 2 bases, in that order; junction bases with no gene match: 0.

This clone was counted between two and nine times. The chain recombines TRBV5-4 with TRBJ2-7, with 8 nucleotides matching TRBD2. V trimming: 4 bases; J trimming: 3 bases; junction bases outside the gene matches: 9. This CDR3 has 15 residues. The germline V gene has CDR1 SGHNT and CDR2 YYREEE (reference sequence). For the CDR3, the DNA is TGTGCCAGCAGCCCGGGGGGGCGGGGTGGCTACGAGCAGTACTTC. As protein: CASSPGGRGGYEQYF.

CDR3 sequence: CASSLGGNYEQYF. For the CDR3, the DNA is TGTGCCAGCAGTTTAGGGGGGAACTACGAGCAGTACTTC. This sequence joins TRBV27 and TRBJ2-7; D possibly corresponds to TRBD2 (6 bases). The V and J ends lost 2 bases and 3 bases respectively, with 8 bases between them. Germline loops: CDR1 MNHEY, CDR2 SMNVEV (reference sequence). The CDR3 sequence is 13 residues long.

This clone was counted a single time. The V and J genes are TRBV4-1 and TRBJ2-1; 11 positions agree with TRBD2. Germline V gives CDR1 MGHRA, CDR2 YSYEKL. Germline trimming cut 2 bases from V and 4 bases from J; bases unmatched to any gene: 16. This CDR3 region has 20 residues. This chain's CDR3 is CASSQTPGLAELRWYNEQFF. In DNA form, the CDR3 reads TGCGCCAGCAGCCAAACTCCGGGACTAGCGGAACTACGATGGTACAATGAGCAGTTCTTC.

The chain joins TRBV7-8 to TRBJ1-2; D not resolved. The CDR3 has 14 amino acids. Germline V gene lookup returns CDR1 SGHVS and CDR2 FQNEAQ. Trimming took 3 bases from V and 4 from J, leaving 12 bases between them. The CDR3 spells CASSLGIEGYGYTF. CDR3 coding DNA: TGTGCCAGCAGCTTGGGGATCGAGGGCTATGGCTACACCTTC.

This chain joins TRBV5-1 and TRBJ2-5, with 9 bases fitting TRBD1. V lost 3 bases to trimming and J lost 5 bases; unmatched junction nucleotides: 11. This CDR3 contains 16 residues. Germline CDR1 SGHRS, CDR2 YFSETQ. The CDR3 DNA reads TGCGCCAGCAGCTCATACGGACAGGGGATCGGGGAGACCCAGTACTTC. Its protein is CASSSYGQGIGETQYF.

This clone was counted a few times. The sample contains more than one DNA sequence encoding this CDR3. This chain links TRBV5-4 with TRBJ1-1, with 8 bases lining up with TRBD1. Trimming at V came to 5 bases and at J to 5 bases, leaving 5 bases not matched to a gene. CDR3 length equals 13 residues. The V gene's germline CDR1 is SGHNT and CDR2 YYREEE (reference sequence). In DNA form, the CDR3 reads TGTGCCAGCAGATCACAGGGGGGAACTGAAGCTTTCTTT. It specifies CASRSQGGTEAFF.

This chain links TRBV5-6 with TRBJ2-3; weak D call: TRBD1 (8 bases). Germline CDR1 is SGHDT and CDR2 is YYEEEE. Trimming shortened V by 3 bases and J by 6 bases, and 14 bases separated the two germline ends. The CDR3 consists of 14 residues. The CDR3 region is CASSWTGRGDTQYF. CDR3 nucleotides: TGTGCCAGCAGCTGGACAGGGAGGGGGGATACGCAGTATTTT.

The chain uses TRBV28 and TRBJ1-6; D gene uncertain. Between the trimmed V and J ends, which lost 6 bases and 11 bases, there was a span of 14 bases. CDR3 length: 13 residues. CDR1 and CDR2 (germline): MDHEN, SYDVKM. The CDR3 sequence is CASRPINSPPLHF. The DNA for the CDR3 is TGTGCCAGCAGACCAATCAACAGCCCACCCCTCCACTTT. Looking up the rest from reference TRBV28 and TRBJ1-6 gives the full variable domain: DVKVTQSSRYLVKRTGEKVFLECVQDMDHENMFWYRQDPGLGLRLIYFSYDVKMKEKGDIPEGYSVSREKKERFSLILESASTNQTSMYLCASRPINSPPLHFGNGTRLTVT.

The chain is built from TRBV4-2 and TRBJ2-7, with TRBD1 identical over 10 bases. J gave up 2 bases and V 1 base, and 2 bases lay outside the gene matches. Per the germline V gene, CDR1 is LGHNA and CDR2 is YNFKEQ. The CDR3 totals 15 residues. The CDR3 region has the DNA TGTGCCAGCAGCCAAGTGGACAGGGGGGCCTACGAGCAGTACTTC. It is translated as CASSQVDRGAYEQYF.

The rearrangement uses TRBV27 and TRBJ1-5, with a weak D call TRBD1 (6 bases). CDR1 MNHEY and CDR2 SMNVEV come from the germline V gene (reference sequence). This CDR3 has 14 residues. The germline V and J ends were trimmed by 7 bases and 6 bases, with 16 bases remaining between them. The DNA for the CDR3 is TGTGCCAGCAACAAAAGGGGGGGCGGTCAGCCCCAGCATTTT. This translates into CASNKRGGGQPQHF.

CDR3 nucleotide sequence: TGTGCCAGCTTCTCCGGGGTTGAAAAAGCTAACTATGGCTACACCTTC. Encoded protein: CASFSGVEKANYGYTF. The rearrangement uses TRBV28 and TRBJ1-2; D is ambiguous. Trimming cost V 8 bases and J 0 bases, with 19 bases left between them. CDR3 length: 16 amino acids. Per the germline V gene, CDR1 is MDHEN and CDR2 is SYDVKM.

This clone appeared a few times. The J gene is TRBJ1-2, the V gene TRBV5-5; D gene unclear. Germline CDR1 is SGHKS and CDR2 is YYEKEE (reference sequence). Trimming took off 6 bases at V and 1 base at J, with 7 bases between the two ends. The CDR3 covers 12 residues. Here the CDR3 DNA reads TGTGCCAGCACAGTTAATAACTATGGCTACACCTTC. Translating it yields CASTVNNYGYTF.